This is a list of T cell receptor beta chains from one sample in a study of blood T cell repertoires in COVID-19. Generated by immunoSEQ multiplex PCR, the TCRdb table keeps only in-frame clones and is missing some. The sample contains roughly 150,000 clones, approximately 80% of which appear only once. Sequenced: PBMCs or T cells enriched from blood (not recorded which). The receptors were sampled from a young woman who had been exposed to COVID-19. Each CDR3 is given with its conserved first and last residue. D genes are given only for firm matches. Only some rows state a clone size, as once, few, many or a class for expanded clones.

v_gene	abundance	j_gene	d_gene	CDR3nt	CDR3aa
TRBV20-1	-	TRBJ1-2	-	TGCAGTGCTAGAGATTTGCGGGGCTACACCTTC	CSARDLRGYTF
TRBV27	-	TRBJ1-5	-	TGTGCCAGCAGTTTACTGTCGGGTAGCAATCAGCCCCAGCATTTT	CASSLLSGSNQPQHF
TRBV6-5	few	TRBJ2-4	-	TGTGCCAGCCAAGAGGGAGCCAAAAACATTCAGTACTTC	CASQEGAKNIQYF
TRBV7-8	-	TRBJ2-1	TRBD2	TGTGCCAGCAGCTTGACTAGCGGGAAACGTGAGCAGTTCTTC	CASSLTSGKREQFF
TRBV10-3	once	TRBJ2-2	TRBD2	TGTGCCATCAGTGAGTCAGTGCGCGCAAGCGGGACCAACACCGGGGAGCTGTTTTTT	CAISESVRASGTNTGELFF
TRBV5-5	-	TRBJ2-3	-	TGTGCCAGCAGCACCCGCAGAGCCAAACTACCAGATACGCAGTATTTT	CASSTRRAKLPDTQYF
TRBV30	-	TRBJ2-5	-	TGTGCCTGGAGCAAAAGAGGATCCGAGACCCAGTACTTC	CAWSKRGSETQYF
TRBV28	-	TRBJ1-2	-	TGTGCCAGCAGTCAAGACAGAGGCGGTTATGGCTACACCTTC	CASSQDRGGYGYTF
TRBV27	-	TRBJ2-1	-	TGTGCCAGCAGTTCCCTTGCGAGCTCCTACAATGAGCAGTTCTTC	CASSSLASSYNEQFF
TRBV6-6	few	TRBJ2-7	TRBD1	TGTGCCAGCAGTCATGGGACAGCCAGCTACGAGCAGTACTTC	CASSHGTASYEQYF
TRBV19	-	TRBJ2-1	-	TGTGCCAGTACCGGCACAGGGGGGGTCACCTACAATGAGCAGTTCTTC	CASTGTGGVTYNEQFF
TRBV28	-	TRBJ1-5	-	TGTGCCAGCAGTTTATCAGATCAGCCCCAGCATTTT	CASSLSDQPQHF
TRBV6-1	-	TRBJ2-7	-	TGTGCCAGCAGTGAAGGAGGACACTACTACGAGCAGTACTTC	CASSEGGHYYEQYF
TRBV5-1	once	TRBJ2-1	TRBD2	TGCGCCAGCAGCCTGGATGGCGGGAGAGGGGATGAGCAGTTCTTC	CASSLDGGRGDEQFF
TRBV5-1	-	TRBJ2-5	-	TGCGCCAGCAGCTCTAGGGGAGAGACCCAGTACTTC	CASSSRGETQYF
TRBV27	once	TRBJ2-7	TRBD1	TGTGCCAGCAGTTTAAAAGACAGGGCCACCTACGAGCAGTACTTC	CASSLKDRATYEQYF
TRBV15	-	TRBJ1-1	-	TGTGCCACCAGCAGAGATTCAGGGGTGGACACTGAAGCTTTCTTT	CATSRDSGVDTEAFF
TRBV28	-	TRBJ1-6	-	TGTGCCAGCAGTACCCCTTGGACAGAAAATTCACCCCTCCACTTT	CASSTPWTENSPLHF
TRBV30	-	TRBJ2-7	TRBD1	TGTGCCTGGAGTTTAACACCGGGACAGGGAAGCTACGAGCAGTACTTC	CAWSLTPGQGSYEQYF
TRBV7-2	-	TRBJ2-2	-	TGTGCCAGCAGCTTCCGGGGTTCGGCCGGGGAGCTGTTTTTT	CASSFRGSAGELFF
TRBV4-3	-	TRBJ2-2	TRBD2	TGCGCCAGCAGCCCGGCAGTAGCGGGAGGGCCAGTCACCGGGGAGCTGTTTTTT	CASSPAVAGGPVTGELFF
TRBV6-6	-	TRBJ2-7	TRBD1	TGTGCCAGCAGTAAAACGACAGGGGTAGAAAAAGTGGGGCAGTACTTC	CASSKTTGVEKVGQYF
TRBV28	-	TRBJ1-2	TRBD1	TGTGCCAGCAGTTATACAGGGGATTACTATGGCTACACCTTC	CASSYTGDYYGYTF
TRBV28	-	TRBJ2-2	-	TGTGCCAGCACACCCATCCCACTAGCGAACACCGGGGAGCTGTTTTTT	CASTPIPLANTGELFF
TRBV9	-	TRBJ1-6	TRBD1	TGTGCCAGCAGCCCCATGGACAGGTCGGGGAGAAATTCACCCCTCCACTTT	CASSPMDRSGRNSPLHF
TRBV3-1/TRBV3-2	-	TRBJ2-1	TRBD2	TGTGCCAGCAGCCAAGATCGGTTAGCGGGAGCGCGATACAATGAGCAGTTCTTC	CASSQDRLAGARYNEQFF
TRBV4-1	-	TRBJ2-5	-	TGCGCCAGCAGGCGAAGGACGCGGGTGGACGAGACCCAGTACTTC	CASRRRTRVDETQYF
TRBV7-8	-	TRBJ1-3	-	TGTGCCAGCAGCCAGGGACATACCTCTGGAAACACCATATATTTT	CASSQGHTSGNTIYF
TRBV2	-	TRBJ2-1	-	TGTGCCAGCATCCGGTTCTCTTACAATGAGCAGTTCTTC	CASIRFSYNEQFF
TRBV7-9	-	TRBJ1-1	TRBD1	TGTGCCAGCACCAAGGACAGGACTGAAGCTTTCTTT	CASTKDRTEAFF
TRBV3-1/TRBV3-2	-	TRBJ2-4	TRBD2	TGTGCCAGCAGCCAAGGACTAGCGGGAGATAACATTCAGTACTTC	CASSQGLAGDNIQYF
TRBV4-1	-	TRBJ1-2	TRBD1	TGCGCCAGCAGCCGAACCGGGACAGCTAACTATGGCTACACCTTC	CASSRTGTANYGYTF
TRBV5-6	-	TRBJ2-1	-	TGTGCCAGCAGCTTGAGGACTCTTCACAATGAGCAGTTCTTC	CASSLRTLHNEQFF
TRBV21-1	few	TRBJ2-1	-	TGTGCCAGCTTTAGCGGGAGCTCCTACAATGAGCAGTTCTTC	CASFSGSSYNEQFF
TRBV19	-	TRBJ1-1	-	TGTGCCAGTAGTTGGGGGACTGGGCCCACTGAAGCTTTCTTT	CASSWGTGPTEAFF
TRBV28	few	TRBJ1-1	TRBD1	TGTGCCAGCAGTGCGGGACAGCTGAACACTGAAGCTTTCTTT	CASSAGQLNTEAFF
TRBV19	-	TRBJ2-3	TRBD1	TGTGCCAGTAAACGGACAGGCTTTAGCACAGATACGCAGTATTTT	CASKRTGFSTDTQYF
TRBV9	few	TRBJ2-5	TRBD2	TGTGCCAGCAGCGTAGAGGTAGCGGGGTACCAAGAGACCCAGTACTTC	CASSVEVAGYQETQYF
TRBV14	-	TRBJ1-1	TRBD1	TGTGCCAGCAGCCAATTAAGGACAGGGAACACTGAAGCTTTCTTT	CASSQLRTGNTEAFF
TRBV3-1/TRBV3-2	-	TRBJ2-3	-	TGTGCCAGCGGGAGTTGGAGGACAGATACGCAGTATTTT	CASGSWRTDTQYF
TRBV29-1	-	TRBJ1-1	-	TGCAGCGTTGCAGGACTGGGGGCATGGGTAATGAACACTGAAGCTTTCTTT	CSVAGLGAWVMNTEAFF
TRBV7-2	-	TRBJ1-2	TRBD1	TGTGCCAGCAGCCCTGACAGGGGCGGAAGCTATGGCTACACCTTC	CASSPDRGGSYGYTF
TRBV30	-	TRBJ1-2	-	TGTGCCTGGAGGGGAGGGGCGTCGAGTTATGGCTACACCTTC	CAWRGGASSYGYTF
TRBV7-2	-	TRBJ1-5	-	TGTGCCAGCAGCTTAGTCAGGAATAGCAATCAGCCCCAGCATTTT	CASSLVRNSNQPQHF